This T cell receptor beta chain comes out of a study of shared clonotypes between healthy human individuals. The assay was immunoSEQ multiplex PCR, and TCRdb's table has in-frame clones only and misses some. The sample contains roughly 500,000 clones, 79% of which appear only once. The V and J ends lost 6 bases and 5 bases, in that order; junction bases with no gene match: 13. The CDR3 contains 16 residues. The germline V gene has CDR1 MRHNA and CDR2 SNTAGT. The sample consisted of PBMCs. This chain joins TRBV6-4 and TRBJ2-1; TRBD2 matches 7 bases. The clonotype originates from a woman aged 40 to 49 in good health. Some clones in this sample may be carry-over from other donors' samples. The CDR3 region is CASRSTAAGVDNEQFF. The CDR3 coding sequence is TGTGCCAGCAGATCGACTGCCGCGGGAGTTGACAATGAGCAGTTCTTC.